The entry that follows covers one TCR beta chain sequence. Its antigen is unidentified. PCR was performed a second time for roughly 7 to 12 cycles using a sample-barcoded 5' primer and a J-beta primer mix. TCRdb reprocessed the 5' RACE reads via MiXCR and lists one record per CDR3 protein. The sample has about 1.5 million distinct CDR3 sequences; under 55% are singletons. The entry originates in a study of blood T cells in healthy people across ages. Study outcomes and limitations: No one knew whether donors had CMV, which possibly confounded expanded clonotype changes. Diversity was estimated from one million T cells, and these estimates were considered underestimates.

The sample consisted of blood. The clonotype was recovered from a woman between 18 and 30 years old in good health.

This CDR3 reads CASSPRRAAQGGGYF. In DNA form, the CDR3 reads TGTGCCAGCTCACCACGCCGCGCCGCACAGGGCGGTGGGTATTTT. The chain links TRBV18 to TRBJ2-3; tentative D call: TRBD1 (6 bases). Between the trimmed V and J ends, which lost 1 base and 14 bases, there was a span of 22 bases. The CDR3 loop spans 15 amino acids. Germline V lookup: CDR1 KGHSH, CDR2 LQKENI.